This T cell receptor beta chain was captured in a study of identical twins. Study results and limitations: Zero-insertion analyses might be partly confounded by invariant T cells like MAIT and iNKT. Memory repertoires showed no such pattern, whereas abundant cord blood beta clonotypes carried fewer insertions. Twins' surplus sharing was weaker for beta out-of-frame sequences.

With regard to this clonotype: Antigen: not known.

TCRdb used MiXCR to reprocess the 5' RACE reads, holding one entry per CDR3 protein. The sample contains 460,000 or so distinct CDR3 sequences, about 14% of which appear only once. The CDR3 is 14 amino acids. V was clipped by 2 bases and J by 9 bases; unmatched bases: 5. Germline CDR1 and CDR2: SGHRS and YFSETQ. These same records also appear under a second study, on yellow fever vaccine responses in identical twins. In that study: The T cell response to vaccination in identical twins was reportedly partly convergent and partly personalized.

The chain employs TRBV5-1 and TRBJ2-1; TRBD2 agrees at 10 bases. Sequenced input: CD4+ T cells sorted from blood. The clonotype was recovered from a woman between 18 and 29 years old in good health. As DNA, the CDR3 is TGCGCCAGCAGCTTAGAGCGGGAGGGCGCTGAGCAGTTCTTC. Encoded protein: CASSLEREGAEQFF.